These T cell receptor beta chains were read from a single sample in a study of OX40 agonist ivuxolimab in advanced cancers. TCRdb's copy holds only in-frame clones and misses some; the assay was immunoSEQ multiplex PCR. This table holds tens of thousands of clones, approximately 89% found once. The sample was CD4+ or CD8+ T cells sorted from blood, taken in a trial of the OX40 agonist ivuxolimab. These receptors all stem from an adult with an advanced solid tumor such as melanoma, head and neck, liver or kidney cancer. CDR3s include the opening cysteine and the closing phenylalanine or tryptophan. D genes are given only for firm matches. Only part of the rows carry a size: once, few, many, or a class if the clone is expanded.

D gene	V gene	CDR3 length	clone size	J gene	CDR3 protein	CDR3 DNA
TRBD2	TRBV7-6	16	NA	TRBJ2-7	CASSRSSGGLSYEQYF	TGTGCCAGCAGCCGCTCTAGCGGGGGTCTCTCCTACGAGCAGTACTTC
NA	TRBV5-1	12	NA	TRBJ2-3	CASSLVPDTQYF	TGCGCCAGCAGCTTGGTTCCAGATACGCAGTATTTT
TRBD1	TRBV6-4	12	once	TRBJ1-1	CASSSGTAEAFF	TGTGCCAGCAGTTCCGGGACAGCTGAAGCTTTCTTT
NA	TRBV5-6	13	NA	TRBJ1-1	CASSRQLNTEAFF	TGTGCCAGCAGTCGACAGTTGAACACTGAAGCTTTCTTT
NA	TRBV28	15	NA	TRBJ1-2	CASSSTPGSFLGYTF	TGTGCCAGCAGTTCCACCCCGGGGAGTTTCCTTGGCTACACCTTC
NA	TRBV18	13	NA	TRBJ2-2	CASSPINTGELFF	TGTGCCAGCTCACCGATTAACACCGGGGAGCTGTTTTTT
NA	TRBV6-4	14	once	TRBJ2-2	CASSLTGNTGELFF	TGTGCCAGCAGCCTAACAGGGAACACCGGGGAGCTGTTTTTT
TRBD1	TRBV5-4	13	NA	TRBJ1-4	CASSLGTGEKLFF	TGTGCCAGCAGCCTCGGGACAGGGGAAAAACTGTTTTTT
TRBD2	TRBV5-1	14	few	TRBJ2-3	CASNAGGLTDTQYF	TGCGCCAGCAACGCGGGGGGGCTGACAGATACGCAGTATTTT
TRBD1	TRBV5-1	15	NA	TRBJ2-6	CASFGTASGANVLTF	TGCGCCAGCTTTGGGACAGCCTCTGGGGCCAACGTCCTGACTTTC
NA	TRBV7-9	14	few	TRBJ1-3	CASSLAGSENTIYF	TGTGCCAGCAGCTTAGCGGGATCTGAAAACACCATATATTTT
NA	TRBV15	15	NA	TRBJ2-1	CATSRDWGDSMAQFF	TGTGCCACCAGCAGAGATTGGGGGGACAGTATGGCGCAGTTCTTC
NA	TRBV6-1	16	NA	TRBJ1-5	CASSDEGQGWNQPQHF	TGTGCCAGCAGTGATGAGGGGCAGGGTTGGAATCAGCCCCAGCATTTT
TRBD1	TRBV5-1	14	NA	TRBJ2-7	CASSPGQSPGEQYF	TGCGCCAGCAGCCCGGGACAGAGTCCTGGCGAGCAGTACTTC
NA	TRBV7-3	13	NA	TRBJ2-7	CASSLNREGEQYF	TGTGCCAGCAGCTTAAACAGGGAGGGAGAGCAGTACTTC
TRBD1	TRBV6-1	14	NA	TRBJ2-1	CASNRGLTYNEQFF	TGTGCCAGCAATAGGGGGCTTACCTACAATGAGCAGTTCTTC
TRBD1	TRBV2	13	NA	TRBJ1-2	CASETDRAYGYTF	TGTGCCAGCGAGACGGACAGGGCCTATGGCTACACCTTC
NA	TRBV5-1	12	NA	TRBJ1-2	CASSLEGYGYTF	TGCGCCAGCAGCCTGGAGGGCTATGGCTACACCTTC
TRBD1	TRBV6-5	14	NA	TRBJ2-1	CATRQGAAYNEQFF	TGTGCCACACGACAGGGGGCGGCCTACAATGAGCAGTTCTTC
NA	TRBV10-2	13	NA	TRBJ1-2	CASSDKGNYGYTF	TGCGCCAGCAGTGACAAGGGGAACTATGGCTACACCTTC
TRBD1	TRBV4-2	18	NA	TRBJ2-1	CASSQEVATGASYNEQFF	TGTGCCAGCAGCCAAGAGGTCGCTACAGGGGCCTCCTACAATGAGCAGTTCTTC
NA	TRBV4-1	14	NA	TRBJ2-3	CASSQGRNADTQYF	TGCGCCAGCAGCCAAGGCAGGAATGCAGATACGCAGTATTTT
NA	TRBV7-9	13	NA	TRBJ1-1	CASSSQGTTEAFF	TGTGCCAGCAGCTCCCAGGGGACCACTGAAGCTTTCTTT
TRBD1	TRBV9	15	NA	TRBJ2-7	CASSVGGTGAHEQYF	TGTGCCAGCAGCGTAGGAGGGACAGGGGCTCACGAGCAGTACTTC
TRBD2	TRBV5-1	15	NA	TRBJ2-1	CASSLEGLGHNEQFF	TGCGCCAGCAGCTTGGAGGGACTAGGACACAATGAGCAGTTCTTC
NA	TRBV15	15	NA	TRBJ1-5	CATSRGGPTNQPQHF	TGTGCCACCAGCAGAGGCGGGCCGACTAATCAACCCCAGCATTTT
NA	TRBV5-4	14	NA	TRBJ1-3	CASSRTGLGNTIYF	TGTGCCAGCAGCCGAACTGGCCTTGGAAACACCATATATTTT
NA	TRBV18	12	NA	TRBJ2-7	CASSPLLHEQYF	TGTGCCAGCTCCCCACTTCTCCACGAGCAGTACTTC
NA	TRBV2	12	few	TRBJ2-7	CASSPSPYEQYF	TGTGCCAGCTCTCCCTCTCCTTACGAGCAGTACTTC
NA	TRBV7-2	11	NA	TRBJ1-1	CASSLETEAFF	TGTGCCAGCAGCTTGGAGACTGAAGCTTTCTTT
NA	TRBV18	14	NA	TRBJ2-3	CASSPPSVTDTQYF	TGTGCCAGCTCACCCCCATCTGTCACAGATACGCAGTATTTT
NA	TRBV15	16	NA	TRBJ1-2	CATSSPLAGGPSRYTF	TGTGCCACCAGCAGTCCCCTCGCGGGGGGGCCTTCGAGGTACACCTTC
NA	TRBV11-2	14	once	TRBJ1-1	CASSPGLVNTEAFF	TGTGCCAGCAGCCCAGGGCTGGTGAACACTGAAGCTTTCTTT
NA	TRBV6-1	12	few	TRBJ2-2	CASGPHTGELFF	TGTGCCAGCGGGCCTCACACCGGGGAGCTGTTTTTT
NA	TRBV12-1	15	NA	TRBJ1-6	CASSLPGRNNSPLHF	TGTGCCAGCAGCTTGCCGGGACGGAATAATTCACCCCTCCACTTT
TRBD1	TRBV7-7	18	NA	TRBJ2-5	CASSPSPYRGRGQETQYF	TGTGCCAGCAGCCCAAGTCCTTACAGGGGGCGCGGGCAAGAGACCCAGTACTTC
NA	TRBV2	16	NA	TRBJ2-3	CASRGGRGQLTDTQYF	TGTGCCAGCAGGGGGGGACGGGGACAGCTCACAGATACGCAGTATTTT
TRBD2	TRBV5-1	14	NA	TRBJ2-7	CASSLGASGGRSYF	TGCGCCAGCAGCTTGGGGGCTAGCGGGGGGCGTTCGTACTTC
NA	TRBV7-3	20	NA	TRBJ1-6	CASSLTPVTPQGGYNSPLHF	TGTGCCAGCAGCTTAACTCCCGTAACGCCACAGGGTGGATATAATTCACCCCTCCACTTT
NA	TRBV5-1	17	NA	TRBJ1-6	CASSLGGQTTYNSPLHF	TGCGCCAGCAGCTTGGGGGGACAAACTACCTATAATTCACCCCTCCACTTT
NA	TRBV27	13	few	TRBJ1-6	CASSLSGVSPLHF	TGTGCCAGCAGTTTATCGGGGGTTTCACCCCTCCACTTT